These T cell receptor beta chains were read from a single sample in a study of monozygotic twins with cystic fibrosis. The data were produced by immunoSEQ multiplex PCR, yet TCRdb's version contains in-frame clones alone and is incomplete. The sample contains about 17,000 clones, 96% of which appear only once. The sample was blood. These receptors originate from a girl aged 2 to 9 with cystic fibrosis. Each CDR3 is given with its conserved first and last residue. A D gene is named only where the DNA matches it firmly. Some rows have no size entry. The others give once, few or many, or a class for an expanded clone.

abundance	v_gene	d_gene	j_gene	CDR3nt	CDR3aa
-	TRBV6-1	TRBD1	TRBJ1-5	TGTGCCAGCAGTGAAGTCTGGACAGGGGATGGAAATCAGCCCCAGCATTTT	CASSEVWTGDGNQPQHF
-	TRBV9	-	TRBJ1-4	TGTGCCAGCAGCGTATCCGGTCAGCGCCATGAAAAACTGTTTTTT	CASSVSGQRHEKLFF
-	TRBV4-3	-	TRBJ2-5	TGCGCCCCCCTGAAAGGACAAAACCAAGAGACCCAGTACTTC	CAPLKGQNQETQYF
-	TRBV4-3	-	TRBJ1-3	TGCGCCAGCAGCAGCACCCAGACCCAGGGGCCCAGGGGAAACACCATATATTTT	CASSSTQTQGPRGNTIYF
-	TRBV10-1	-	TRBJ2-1	TGCGCCAGCAGGCCCATTAAAGGCCCTAACAATGAGCAGTTCTTC	CASRPIKGPNNEQFF
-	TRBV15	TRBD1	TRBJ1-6	TGTGCCACCAGCAGGGCCGGGACAGGGGGCCATTCACCCCTCCACTTT	CATSRAGTGGHSPLHF
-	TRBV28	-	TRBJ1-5	TGTGCCAGCAGTTTAACGGACAGCAATCAGCCCCAGCATTTT	CASSLTDSNQPQHF
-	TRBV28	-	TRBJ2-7	TGTGCCAGCAGGACCCTGGCGGGTCCCCTCTACGAGCAGTACTTC	CASRTLAGPLYEQYF
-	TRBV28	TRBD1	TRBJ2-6	TGTGCCAGCAGTTTGTTACGGGACAGGGTTCCCGGGGCCAACGTCCTGACTTTC	CASSLLRDRVPGANVLTF
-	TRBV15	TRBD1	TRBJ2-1	TGTGCCACCAGCGGAGCCAATCTCGGACAGGGTGGTGAGCAGTTCTTC	CATSGANLGQGGEQFF
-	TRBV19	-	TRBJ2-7	TGTGCCAGTAGTAGGATCAGGGGTCCCAATTACGAGCAGTACTTC	CASSRIRGPNYEQYF
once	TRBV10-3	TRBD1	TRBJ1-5	TGTGCCATCAGCAAAGACAGGGATCAGCCCCAGCATTTT	CAISKDRDQPQHF
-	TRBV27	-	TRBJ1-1	TGTGCCAGCAGTTTATCCTTGAACACTGAAGCTTTCTTT	CASSLSLNTEAFF
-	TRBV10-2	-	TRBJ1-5	TGCGCCAGCGGGGGGGCACAGATCAATCAGCCCCAGCATTTT	CASGGAQINQPQHF
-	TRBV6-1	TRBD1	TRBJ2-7	TGTGCCAGCAGTACCGGGACAGGGGTTTTCGAGCAGTACTTC	CASSTGTGVFEQYF
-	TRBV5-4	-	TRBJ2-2	TGTGCCAGCAGCTTGGAACAGGGCCCCGGGGAGCTGTTTTTT	CASSLEQGPGELFF
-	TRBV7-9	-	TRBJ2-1	TGTGCCAGCAGCTTATTAATAGATTTCGATGAGCAGTTCTTC	CASSLLIDFDEQFF
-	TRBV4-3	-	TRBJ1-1	TGCGCCAGCAGCCAAGATTTTGGGGCCAGGAACACTGAAGCTTTCTTT	CASSQDFGARNTEAFF
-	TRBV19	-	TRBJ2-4	TGTGCCAGTAGTCCCTGGGACACTATAGCCAAAAACATTCAGTACTTC	CASSPWDTIAKNIQYF
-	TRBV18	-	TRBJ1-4	TGTGCCAGCTCACCACCGGTGGGGGCGGCTAATGAAAAACTGTTTTTT	CASSPPVGAANEKLFF
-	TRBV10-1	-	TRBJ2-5	TGCGCCAGCAGTGAGTCAGGGGGGGGCCAAGAGACCCAGTACTTC	CASSESGGGQETQYF
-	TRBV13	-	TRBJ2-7	TGTGCCAGCAGCTTAAGGTCCAGGGGTCCCTACGAGCAGTACTTC	CASSLRSRGPYEQYF
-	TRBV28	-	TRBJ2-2	TGTGCCAGCAGTTTAATAATGAGAGGGCATCGGGAGCTGTTTTTT	CASSLIMRGHRELFF
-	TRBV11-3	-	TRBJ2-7	TGTGCCAGCAGCTTAATAACAGGCTTCTCCTACGAGCAGTACTTC	CASSLITGFSYEQYF
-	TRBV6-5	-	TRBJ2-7	TGTGCCAGCAACCCCAGGGGATGGGGGAACGAGCAGTACTTC	CASNPRGWGNEQYF
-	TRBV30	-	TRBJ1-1	TGTGCCTGGAGTGTAGCAGCTGAAGCTTTCTTT	CAWSVAAEAFF
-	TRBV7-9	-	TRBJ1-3	TGTGCCAGCAGCTTGGCCTCACTGGACTCTGGAAACACCATATATTTT	CASSLASLDSGNTIYF
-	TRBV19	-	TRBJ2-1	TGTGCCAGTAGTATAGAGGGAACAGGGTTCTACAATGAGCAGTTCTTC	CASSIEGTGFYNEQFF